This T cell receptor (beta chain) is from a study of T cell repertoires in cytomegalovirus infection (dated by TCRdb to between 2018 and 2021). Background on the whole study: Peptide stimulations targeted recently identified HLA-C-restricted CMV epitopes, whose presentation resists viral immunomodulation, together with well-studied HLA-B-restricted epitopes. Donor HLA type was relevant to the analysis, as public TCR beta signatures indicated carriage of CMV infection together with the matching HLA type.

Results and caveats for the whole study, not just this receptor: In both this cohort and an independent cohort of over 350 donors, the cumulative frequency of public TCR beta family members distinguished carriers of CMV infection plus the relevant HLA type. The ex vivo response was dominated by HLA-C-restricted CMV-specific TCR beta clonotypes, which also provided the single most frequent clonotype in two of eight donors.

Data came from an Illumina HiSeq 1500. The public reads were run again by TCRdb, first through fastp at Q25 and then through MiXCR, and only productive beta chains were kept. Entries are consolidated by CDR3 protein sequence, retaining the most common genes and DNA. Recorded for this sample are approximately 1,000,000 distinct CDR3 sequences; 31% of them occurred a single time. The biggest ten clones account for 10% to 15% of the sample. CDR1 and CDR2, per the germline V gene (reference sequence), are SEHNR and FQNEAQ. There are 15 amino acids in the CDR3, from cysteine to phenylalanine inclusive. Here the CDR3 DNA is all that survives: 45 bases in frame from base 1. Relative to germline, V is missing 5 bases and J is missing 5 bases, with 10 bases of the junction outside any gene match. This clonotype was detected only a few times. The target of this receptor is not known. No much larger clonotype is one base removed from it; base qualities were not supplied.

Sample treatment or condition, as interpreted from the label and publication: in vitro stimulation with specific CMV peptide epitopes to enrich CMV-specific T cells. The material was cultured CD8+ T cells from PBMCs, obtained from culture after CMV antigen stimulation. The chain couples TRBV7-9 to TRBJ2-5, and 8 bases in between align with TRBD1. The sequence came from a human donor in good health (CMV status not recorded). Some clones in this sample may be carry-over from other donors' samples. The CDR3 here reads CASSPAGSGGETQYF. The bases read TGTGCCAGCAGCCCAGCCGGGTCAGGGGGCGAGACCCAGTACTTC. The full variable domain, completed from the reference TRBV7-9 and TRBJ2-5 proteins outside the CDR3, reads DTGVSQNPRHKITKRGQNVTFRCDPISEHNRLYWYRQTLGQGPEFLTYFQNEAQLEKSRLLSDRFSAERPKGSFSTLEIQRTEQGDSAMYLCASSPAGSGGETQYFGPGTRLLVL.